The clone carrying this T cell receptor beta chain was picked up a small number of times. PCR was performed a second time for about 7 to 11 cycles using a sample-barcoded 5' primer and a J-beta primer mix. A tag from a template-switch adaptor with 12 random nucleotides marked each cDNA molecule. TCRdb fed the 5' RACE reads into MiXCR, producing one record per CDR3 protein. The sample carries about 1.8 million distinct CDR3 sequences, about 50% recorded once. The source of the sample is a study of blood T cells in healthy people across ages. Study background: T cells yielded about one barcoded beta molecule per two cells through template switching.

The origin of this receptor is a woman in her thirties or forties in good health. The sequencing input was blood.

The CDR3 nucleotides are TGTGCCAGCGCAGGGCAGACCCAGTACTTC. Translated: CASAGQTQYF. The gene calls are TRBV2 and TRBJ2-5; TRBD1 is a possible D gene (5 bases). The V and J ends lost 8 bases and 6 bases respectively, with 7 bases between them. Germline V lookup: CDR1 SNHLY, CDR2 FYNNEI. The CDR3 totals 10 residues.